This T cell receptor (beta chain) was found in a study of PD-L1 blockade in urothelial cancer. The sample's time point: pretreatment peripheral blood. Per the germline V gene, CDR1 is SGHRS and CDR2 is YFSETQ. The CDR3 is 16 amino acids. The V gene lost 5 bases and the J gene lost 1 base, with 16 bases spanning the gap. Repertoires were generated with immunoSEQ multiplex PCR, while TCRdb's copy carries only in-frame clones and drops some. Found here are approximately 67,000 clones, 70% to 90% of them singletons; the top ten hold approximately 15%. The sequence came from a man in his sixties with urothelial cancer. The input for sequencing was PBMCs, taken around atezolizumab (anti-PD-L1) treatment. This rearrangement joins TRBV5-1 to TRBJ1-5; D is perhaps TRBD1 (5 bases). The CDR3 reads CASSFGPGGSNQPQHF. DNA for the CDR3: TGCGCCAGCAGTTTTGGGCCGGGGGGGAGCAATCAGCCCCAGCATTTT.